One and the same sample provided the 27 T cell receptor beta chains below, sequenced in a study of blood T cell repertoires in COVID-19. Assay used: immunoSEQ multiplex PCR; TCRdb lists only in-frame clones, some missing. The data show roughly 250,000 clones, under 95% seen once. Sequencing was performed on PBMCs or T cells enriched from blood (not recorded which). All receptors derive from a woman between 40 and 55 years old with acute COVID-19.

The chain couples TRBV7-9 to TRBJ2-1, with 12 bases identical to TRBD2. The CDR3 contains 17 residues. Germline CDR1 is SEHNR and CDR2 is FQNEAQ (reference sequence). V lost 4 bases and J lost 1; bases outside the gene matches: 5. CDR3 in amino acids: CASSSSLAGGSYNEQFF. CDR3 sequence (DNA): TGTGCCAGCAGCTCCTCACTAGCGGGAGGTTCCTACAATGAGCAGTTCTTC.

The V and J genes are TRBV5-1 and TRBJ1-2; 7 bases map to TRBD1. From germline, CDR1 is SGHRS and CDR2 YFSETQ. Unmatched junction bases numbered 11, after V lost 0 bases and J lost 6 bases. The CDR3 contains 16 residues. The CDR3 sequence is CASSLDVGRGLDGYTF. The DNA of the CDR3 is TGCGCCAGCAGCTTGGATGTCGGCAGGGGGTTGGATGGCTACACCTTC.

A single count supports this clone. The chain has TRBV30 and TRBJ1-3; no reliable D call. Germline CDR1 reads GTSNPN; CDR2 reads SVGIG (reference sequence). The CDR3 has 12 residues. Trimming cost V 3 bases and J 8 bases, with 11 bases left between them. The CDR3 is CAWSLRIDTIYF. The CDR3 DNA sequence: TGTGCCTGGAGCCTTCGTATAGACACCATATATTTT. Looking up the rest from reference TRBV30 and TRBJ1-3 gives the full variable domain: SQTIHQWPATLVQPVGSPLSLECTVEGTSNPNLYWYRQAAGRGLQLLFYSVGIGQISSEVPQNLSASRPQDRQFILSSKKLLLSDSGFYLCAWSLRIDTIYFGEGSWLTVV.

V usage is TRBV27 and J usage is TRBJ1-2; 7 bases fit TRBD1. The CDR3 spans 13 residues. Trimming took 5 bases from V and 8 from J; bases not matched to a gene: 8. CDR1 and CDR2 (germline): MNHEY, SMNVEV (reference sequence). This CDR3 reads CASSNRDSGGYTF. The CDR3, as DNA: TGTGCCAGCAGTAACCGGGACAGTGGGGGCTACACCTTC.

The chain recombines TRBV7-9 with TRBJ1-4; 9 bases map to TRBD1. The V gene end was trimmed by 5 bases and the J gene end by 4 bases; junction bases not matched to a gene: 5. Germline V CDR1 and CDR2: SEHNR, FQNEAQ (reference sequence). The CDR3 has 15 residues. The CDR3 spells CASSEMGQGNEKLFF. CDR3 DNA sequence: TGTGCCAGCAGCGAAATGGGACAGGGTAATGAAAAACTGTTTTTT.

The rearrangement links TRBV7-9 to TRBJ2-3; 8 bases agree with TRBD2. After removal of 1 base from V and 6 bases from J, the junction contained 6 bases not matched to a gene. The CDR3 loop spans 15 amino acids. Germline CDR1 reads SEHNR; CDR2 reads FQNEAQ (reference sequence). The CDR3 nucleotides are TGTGCCAGCAGCTTAGAGGGCGGGACTAGTGATACGCAGTATTTT. Amino acid sequence: CASSLEGGTSDTQYF.

The chain couples TRBV27 to TRBJ2-1; TRBD2 aligns across 8 bases. The CDR3 runs to 15 residues. Trimming at V came to 5 bases and at J to 3 bases, leaving 6 bases not matched to a gene. Germline values: CDR1 MNHEY, CDR2 SMNVEV (reference sequence). The CDR3 region is CASSPSGLVYNEQFF. CDR3 nucleotides: TGTGCCAGCAGTCCTTCGGGACTAGTCTACAATGAGCAGTTCTTC.

The chain uses TRBV27 and TRBJ2-3, with a weak D call TRBD1 (5 bases). The ends were cut back, 6 bases at V and 1 base at J, with 20 bases in the middle. Germline loops: CDR1 MNHEY, CDR2 SMNVEV (reference sequence). This CDR3 contains 17 residues. CDR3 sequence: CASSFIGVTSGTDTQYF. In nucleotides, the CDR3 is TGTGCCAGCAGCTTCATAGGGGTTACCTCCGGCACAGATACGCAGTATTTT.

The chain couples TRBV7-9 to TRBJ2-3; D is unclear. This CDR3 has 14 residues. CDR1 and CDR2 (germline): SEHNR, FQNEAQ (reference sequence). The germline V and J ends were trimmed by 1 base and 0 bases, with 5 bases remaining between them. The CDR3, as DNA: TGTGCCAGCAGCTTAGGGGCTAGCACAGATACGCAGTATTTT. It encodes CASSLGASTDTQYF.

The chain couples TRBV6-6 to TRBJ2-7, with 10 bases matching TRBD2. V was clipped by 7 bases and J by 3 bases; unmatched bases: 6. This CDR3 region has 14 residues. Germline CDR1 MNHNY, CDR2 SVGAGI (reference sequence). The CDR3 reads CASIKREGHYEQYF. Written as DNA, the CDR3 is TGTGCCAGCATTAAGCGGGAGGGACACTACGAGCAGTACTTC.

A single count supports this clone. This chain connects TRBV19 to TRBJ1-5, with D unclear. The CDR3 has 16 residues. Germline CDR1 is LNHDA and CDR2 is SQIVND (reference sequence). V dropped 4 bases and J dropped 2 bases, with 15 bases sitting between them. For the CDR3, the DNA is TGTGCCAGTAGTACCGAGACTTTTATGGGCAATCAGCCCCAGCATTTT. Translation: CASSTETFMGNQPQHF.

The chain is built from TRBV9 and TRBJ2-1; 13 bases match TRBD2. CDR1 and CDR2 from the germline V gene are SGDLS and YYNGEE. Trimming at V came to 0 bases and at J to 9 bases, leaving 6 bases not matched to a gene. The CDR3 contains 16 residues. The CDR3 DNA follows: TGTGCCAGCAGCGTAGGACTAGCGGGAGGAGAGGGTGAGCAGTTCTTC. Translation gives CASSVGLAGGEGEQFF. Using reference TRBV9 and TRBJ2-1 for the parts outside the CDR3, the full variable domain is DSGVTQTPKHLITATGQRVTLRCSPRSGDLSVYWYQQSLDQGLQFLIQYYNGEERAKGNILERFSAQQFPDLHSELNLSSLELGDSALYFCASSVGLAGGEGEQFFGPGTRLTVL.

The chain is built from TRBV2 and TRBJ1-5; D call uncertain. The germline CDR1 and CDR2 sequences are SNHLY and FYNNEI. The CDR3 spans 14 residues. Deletions cut 1 base from V and 6 bases from J, with 10 bases between. The CDR3 coding sequence is TGTGCCAGCAGTGAAGTCAGCGAACTTCAGCCCCAGCATTTT. As protein: CASSEVSELQPQHF.

This clone was seen only a few times. Here the CDR3 reads CSVEASGYTGELFF. CDR3 in DNA: TGCAGCGTTGAGGCTAGCGGTTACACCGGGGAGCTGTTTTTT. This sequence joins TRBV29-1 and TRBJ2-2, with 7 bases identical to TRBD2. Germline V gene lookup returns CDR1 SQVTM and CDR2 ANQGSEA. This CDR3 has 14 residues. Trimming at V came to 3 bases and at J to 3 bases, leaving 4 bases not matched to a gene.

This rearrangement joins TRBV20-1 to TRBJ1-1, with D perhaps matching TRBD1 (6 bases). Between the trimmed V and J ends, which lost 4 bases and 9 bases, there was a span of 12 bases. Germline V lookup: CDR1 DFQATT, CDR2 SNEGSKA (reference sequence). CDR3 length: 11 residues. CDR3 residues: CSATRDIQAFF. In DNA, the CDR3 is TGCAGTGCTACCAGGGACATTCAAGCTTTCTTT.

This chain uses TRBV5-4 with TRBJ1-2, with D possibly being TRBD1 (6 bases). CDR3 size: 16 residues. Germline V gene sequence: CDR1 SGHNT, CDR2 YYREEE (reference sequence). Between the trimmed V and J ends, which lost 0 bases and 2 bases, there was a span of 14 bases. The CDR3 region has the DNA TGTGCCAGCAGCTTGGCCCCAGGGGCCGCCAACTATGGCTACACCTTC. This sequence encodes CASSLAPGAANYGYTF.

The chain employs TRBV5-1 and TRBJ2-3, with 7 bases that match TRBD2. The CDR3 contains 14 residues. The J segment lost 5 bases and the V segment lost 4 bases, leaving 7 bases of the junction unmatched. Germline CDR1 and CDR2: SGHRS and YFSETQ. The CDR3 protein is CASSRSPGGDTQYF. DNA of the CDR3: TGCGCCAGCAGCAGATCCCCGGGGGGAGATACGCAGTATTTT.

This clone was counted a single time. This chain joins TRBV28 and TRBJ2-1; tentatively, D is TRBD2 (6 bases). The CDR3 extends over 11 amino acids. CDR1 and CDR2 from the germline V gene are MDHEN and SYDVKM. The V end lost 7 bases, the J end lost 10 bases, and 11 bases lay between the germline ends. CDR3 DNA: TGTGCCAGCATCTATAGCGGCGAGCAGTTCTTC. This encodes CASIYSGEQFF.

CDR3: CAIRKDRGEETQYF. CDR3 coding DNA: TGTGCCATCAGGAAGGACAGGGGAGAGGAGACCCAGTACTTC. The V and J genes are TRBV10-3 and TRBJ2-5; 9 bases align to TRBD1. The CDR3 is 14 residues long. With 6 bases clipped from V and 5 bases from J, the junction kept 7 bases outside the gene matches. From germline, CDR1 is ENHRY and CDR2 SYGVKD.

The chain employs TRBV28 and TRBJ2-5, with 8 nucleotides matching TRBD2. Germline V gene sequence: CDR1 MDHEN, CDR2 SYDVKM. The trim removed 7 bases at V and 1 base at J, leaving 2 bases unmatched. This CDR3 is 13 amino acids long. The CDR3 region is CASTRGGQETQYF. The CDR3 nucleotides are TGTGCCAGCACCCGGGGGGGCCAAGAGACCCAGTACTTC.

This chain joins TRBV6-1 and TRBJ1-2, with D uncertain. The CDR3 totals 16 residues. V was pared by 4 bases and J by 4 bases, with 19 bases between. Germline lookup yields CDR1 MNHNS and CDR2 SASEGT. CDR3 in amino acids: CASSGYFGENGYGYTF. CDR3 DNA sequence: TGTGCCAGCAGTGGATATTTCGGGGAGAATGGCTATGGCTACACCTTC.

The genes are TRBV11-2 and TRBJ2-7; TRBD1 agrees at 9 bases. The V segment lost 6 bases and the J segment 4 bases; nucleotides outside the gene matches: 4. The CDR3 consists of 13 residues. In germline, CDR1 is SGHAT, CDR2 FQNNGV. The CDR3 region has the DNA TGTGCCAGCAGACGGACAGGGGATTACGAGCAGTACTTC. Protein product: CASRRTGDYEQYF.

The chain has TRBV5-1 and TRBJ1-1, with D possibly matching TRBD1 (6 bases). Germline CDR1 SGHRS, CDR2 YFSETQ. The CDR3 has 14 residues. The V gene lost 2 bases and the J gene lost 4 bases, with 12 bases spanning the gap. The CDR3 is CASSLQGKGTEAFF. In nucleotides, the CDR3 is TGCGCCAGCAGCTTACAGGGAAAGGGCACTGAAGCTTTCTTT. Filled out from reference TRBV5-1 and TRBJ1-1, the complete variable domain reads KAGVTQTPRYLIKTRGQQVTLSCSPISGHRSVSWYQQTPGQGLQFLFEYFSETQRNKGNFPGRFSGRQFSNSRSEMNVSTLELGDSALYLCASSLQGKGTEAFFGQGTRLTVV.

This clone appeared a single time. V and J are TRBV14 and TRBJ1-1, with 8 bases matching TRBD1. This CDR3 has 14 amino acids. V lost 2 bases to trimming and J lost 8 bases; unmatched junction nucleotides: 7. Germline V gene data show CDR1 as SGHDN and CDR2 as FVKESK. This CDR3 is CASSQRGRDREAFF. The CDR3 DNA reads as TGTGCCAGCAGCCAACGTGGGAGGGACAGGGAAGCTTTCTTT.

This rearrangement joins TRBV6-6 to TRBJ1-1, with D possibly TRBD1 on 6 matching bases. Germline V gene data show CDR1 as MNHNY and CDR2 as SVGAGI (reference sequence). This CDR3 region has 12 residues. V lost 6 bases, J lost 8 bases, and 13 bases lay in between. CDR3 protein: CASRGVRGEAFF. CDR3 DNA sequence: TGTGCCAGCAGGGGTGTCAGGGGCGAAGCTTTCTTT.

This clone was seen many times. The chain carries TRBV19 and TRBJ2-3; TRBD1 agrees at 7 bases. The CDR3 extends over 14 amino acids. Germline trimming cut 3 bases from V and 1 base from J; bases unmatched to any gene: 1. Germline CDR1 and CDR2: LNHDA and SQIVND (reference sequence). The CDR3 bases are TGTGCCAGTAGTATGGGACAGCGCACAGATACGCAGTATTTT. Amino acids: CASSMGQRTDTQYF.

This clone was detected only once. The chain employs TRBV2 and TRBJ1-3; D not resolved. The CDR3 length is 14 residues. The germline V gene encodes CDR1 SNHLY and CDR2 FYNNEI. V gave up 6 bases and J gave up 0 bases, with 9 bases separating them. CDR3 sequence reads: CASRTDSSGNTIYF. The CDR3 DNA is TGTGCCAGCAGGACTGACTCCTCTGGAAACACCATATATTTT.